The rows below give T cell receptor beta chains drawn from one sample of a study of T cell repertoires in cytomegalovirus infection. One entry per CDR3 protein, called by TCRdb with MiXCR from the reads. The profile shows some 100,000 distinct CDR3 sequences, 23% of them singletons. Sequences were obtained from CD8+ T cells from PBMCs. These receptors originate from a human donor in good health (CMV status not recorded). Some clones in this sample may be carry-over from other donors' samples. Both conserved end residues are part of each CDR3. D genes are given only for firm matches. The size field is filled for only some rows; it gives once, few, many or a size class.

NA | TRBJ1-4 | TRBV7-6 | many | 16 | CASSFLNRVTNEKLFF | TGTGCCAGCAGCTTCCTTAACAGGGTTACTAATGAAAAACTGTTTTTT
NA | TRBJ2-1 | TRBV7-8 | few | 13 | CASSASSYNEQFF | TGTGCCAGCAGCGCAAGCTCCTACAATGAGCAGTTCTTC
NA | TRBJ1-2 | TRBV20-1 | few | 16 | CSARPLGRNLLVSYTF | TGCAGTGCTAGACCTCTGGGAAGGAATCTCCTTGTGAGCTACACCTTC
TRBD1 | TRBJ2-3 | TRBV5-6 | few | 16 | CASSPGRDRGTDTQYF | TGTGCCAGCAGCCCAGGCCGGGACAGGGGCACAGATACGCAGTATTTT
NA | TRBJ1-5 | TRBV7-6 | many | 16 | CASSPSTGGGNQPQHF | TGTGCCAGCAGCCCGTCAACGGGCGGGGGTAATCAGCCCCAGCATTTT
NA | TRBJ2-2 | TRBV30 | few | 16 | CAWPGGEDVNTGELFF | TGTGCCTGGCCCGGAGGAGAGGATGTTAACACCGGGGAGCTGTTTTTT
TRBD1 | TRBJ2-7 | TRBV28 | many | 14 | CASSLGTGRREQYF | TGTGCCAGCAGTTTAGGGACAGGGAGGCGCGAGCAGTACTTC
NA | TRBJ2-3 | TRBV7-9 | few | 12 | CASSKDLNTQYF | TGTGCCAGCAGCAAGGACCTAAATACGCAGTATTTT
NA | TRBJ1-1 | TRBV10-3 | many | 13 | CATQSDSAYQAFF | TGTGCCACCCAATCGGACAGCGCCTACCAAGCTTTCTTT
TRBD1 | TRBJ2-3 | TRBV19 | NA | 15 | CASSWDRASTDTQYF | TGTGCCAGCTCATGGGACAGGGCTAGCACAGATACGCAGTATTTT
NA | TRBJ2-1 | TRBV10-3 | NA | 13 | CAISEDGYNEQFF | TGTGCCATCAGCGAGGACGGTTACAATGAGCAGTTCTTC
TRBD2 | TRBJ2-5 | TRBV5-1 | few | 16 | CASSLPPWTSEPTQYF | TGCGCCAGCAGCTTGCCCCCCTGGACTAGCGAGCCGACCCAGTACTTC
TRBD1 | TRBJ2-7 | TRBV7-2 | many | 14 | CASSKGTGGNEQYF | TGTGCCAGCAGCAAAGGGACAGGGGGCAACGAGCAGTACTTC
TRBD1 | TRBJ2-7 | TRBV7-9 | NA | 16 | CASSPPIGQGKYEQYF | TGTGCCAGCAGCCCGCCTATAGGACAGGGGAAATACGAGCAGTACTTC
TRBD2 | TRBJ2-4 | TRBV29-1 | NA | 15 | CSVEGDSGIGVIQYF | TGCAGCGTTGAAGGTGATAGCGGGATTGGTGTCATTCAGTACTTC
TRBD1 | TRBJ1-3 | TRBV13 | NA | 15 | CASSPDRDAGNTIYF | TGTGCCAGCAGCCCGGACAGGGACGCTGGAAACACCATATATTTT
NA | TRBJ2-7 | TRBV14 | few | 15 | CASSHSEFGGNEQYF | TGTGCCAGCAGCCACTCCGAATTCGGGGGTAACGAGCAGTACTTC
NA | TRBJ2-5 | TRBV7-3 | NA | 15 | CASSPWGGAGETQYF | TGTGCCAGCAGCCCCTGGGGGGGGGCCGGAGAGACCCAGTACTTC
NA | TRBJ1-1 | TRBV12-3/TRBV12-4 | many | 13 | CASRVDSYTEAFF | TGTGCCAGCAGAGTGGACAGTTACACTGAAGCTTTCTTT
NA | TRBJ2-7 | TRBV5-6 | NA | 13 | CASSLDVDHEQYF | TGTGCCAGCAGCTTGGACGTGGACCACGAGCAGTACTTC
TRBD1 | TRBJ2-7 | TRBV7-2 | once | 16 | CASSPHTGTATYEQYF | TGTGCCAGCAGCCCCCACACCGGGACAGCTACCTACGAGCAGTACTTC
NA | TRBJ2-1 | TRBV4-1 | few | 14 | CASSQEGAYNEQFF | TGCGCCAGCAGCCAAGAGGGGGCCTACAATGAGCAGTTCTTC
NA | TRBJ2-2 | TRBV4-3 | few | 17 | CASSQEMVTGEDGELFF | TGCGCCAGCAGCCAAGAGATGGTTACGGGAGAGGACGGGGAGCTGTTTTTT
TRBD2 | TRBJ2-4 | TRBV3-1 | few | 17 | CASSHGTSGSERNIQYF | TGTGCCAGCAGCCACGGGACTAGCGGGAGTGAGAGGAACATTCAGTACTTC
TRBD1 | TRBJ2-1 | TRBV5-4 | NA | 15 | CASRLDRGQRNEQFF | TGTGCCAGCAGACTAGACAGGGGGCAGAGAAATGAGCAGTTCTTC
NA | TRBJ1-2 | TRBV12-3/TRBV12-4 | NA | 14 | CASWDTRTYYGYTF | TGTGCCAGCTGGGACACCCGAACGTACTATGGCTACACCTTC
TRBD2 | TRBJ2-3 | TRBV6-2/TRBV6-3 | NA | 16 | CASSQTSGGSTDTQYF | TGTGCCAGCAGTCAGACTAGCGGGGGTAGCACAGATACGCAGTATTTT
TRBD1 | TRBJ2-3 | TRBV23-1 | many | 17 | CASRKSQGARITDTQYF | TGCGCCAGCAGGAAATCTCAGGGGGCGCGTATAACAGATACGCAGTATTTT
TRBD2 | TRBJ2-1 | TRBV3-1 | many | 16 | CASSQEPFTSGTLPFF | TGTGCCAGCAGCCAAGAGCCCTTCACTAGCGGTACCCTACCGTTCTTC
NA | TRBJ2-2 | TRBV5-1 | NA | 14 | CASSGREGTGELFF | TGCGCCAGCAGTGGCAGGGAAGGCACCGGGGAGCTGTTTTTT
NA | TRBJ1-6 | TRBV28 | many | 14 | CASSFSDTNSPLHF | TGTGCCAGCAGTTTCTCTGACACTAATTCACCCCTCCACTTT
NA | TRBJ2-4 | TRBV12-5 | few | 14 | CASGSPAPKNIQYF | TGTGCTAGTGGTTCCCCCGCACCCAAAAACATTCAGTACTTC
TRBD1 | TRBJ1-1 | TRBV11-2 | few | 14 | CASRNDRGGTEAFF | TGTGCCAGCAGAAACGACAGGGGGGGTACTGAAGCTTTCTTT
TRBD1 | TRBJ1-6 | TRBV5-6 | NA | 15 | CASSSGQEGYSPLHF | TGTGCCAGCAGCTCAGGACAGGAAGGCTACTCACCCCTCCACTTT
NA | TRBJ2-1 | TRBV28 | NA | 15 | CASSPDTASYNEQFF | TGTGCCAGCAGTCCAGACACAGCTTCTTACAATGAGCAGTTCTTC
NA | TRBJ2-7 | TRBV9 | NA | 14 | CASTVGTDSYEQYF | TGTGCCAGCACCGTAGGGACGGATTCGTACGAGCAGTACTTC
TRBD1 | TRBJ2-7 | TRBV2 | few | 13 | CASSERDSYEQYF | TGTGCCAGCAGTGAACGGGACAGCTACGAGCAGTACTTC
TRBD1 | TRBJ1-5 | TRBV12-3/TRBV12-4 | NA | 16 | CASTLGTGYPPQPQHF | TGTGCCAGCACTCTAGGGACAGGGTACCCACCTCAGCCCCAGCATTTT
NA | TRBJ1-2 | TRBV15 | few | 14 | CATSNSRVPYGYTF | TGTGCCACCAGCAACAGCAGGGTACCCTATGGCTACACCTTC
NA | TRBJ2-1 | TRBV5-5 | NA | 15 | CASSEGGNSYNEQFF | TGTGCCAGCAGCGAGGGGGGTAACTCCTACAATGAGCAGTTCTTC
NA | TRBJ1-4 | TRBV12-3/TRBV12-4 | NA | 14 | CASSLARIREKLFF | TGTGCCAGCAGTTTAGCAAGGATTCGTGAAAAACTGTTTTTT
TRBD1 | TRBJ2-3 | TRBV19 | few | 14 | CASSGGTGSDTQYF | TGTGCCAGTAGTGGAGGGACAGGTTCAGATACGCAGTATTTT
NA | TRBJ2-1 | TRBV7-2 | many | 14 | CASIGGSSYNEQFF | TGTGCCAGCATCGGGGGAAGCTCCTACAATGAGCAGTTCTTC
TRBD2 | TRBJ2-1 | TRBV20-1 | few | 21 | CSAREGLGREGPLFSYNEQFF | TGCAGTGCTAGAGAGGGGCTTGGGCGGGAGGGTCCCCTTTTCTCCTACAATGAGCAGTTCTTC